This TCR beta chain originates from a study of blood T cells in healthy people across ages. A second PCR, run for roughly 6 to 11 cycles, used a sample-barcoded 5' primer plus a J-beta primer mix. TCRdb reprocessed the 5' RACE reads with MiXCR, giving one entry per CDR3 protein. The sample has about 1,600,000 distinct CDR3 sequences, roughly 40% seen once. Deletions cut 6 bases from V and 9 bases from J, with 9 bases between. This CDR3 is 11 amino acids long. CDR1 is MNHNY and CDR2 is SVGAGI in the germline V gene (reference sequence). Study-level points and caveats: Estimates drawn from one million T cells were deemed to understate diversity.

This clonotype turned up a few times. The antigen is undetermined. This TCR was recovered from a woman younger than 35 in good health. The chain recombines TRBV6-6 with TRBJ2-1; no reliable D call. Specimen: blood. CDR3 bases: TGTGCCAGCAGCCCCGGCCCTGAGCAGTTCTTC. Protein product: CASSPGPEQFF.